The clone carrying this T cell receptor (beta chain) was counted a few times. TCRdb reanalysed the RT-PCR reads using MiXCR and keeps one entry per CDR3 protein. Of about 680,000 distinct CDR3 sequences listed, approximately 15% are singletons. With 2 bases removed from V and 7 bases from J, the gap between germline ends came to 15 bases. The CDR3 length is 15 residues. The chain has TRBV12-3 or TRBV12-4 and TRBJ2-1, with D possibly matching TRBD2 (5 bases). This sequence was found in a female donor in good health, serving as a healthy control. Material for sequencing was memory CD4+ T cells from blood. The CDR3 spells CASSLWRSLTNEQFF. The CDR3, as DNA: TGTGCCAGCAGTTTATGGAGGTCCCTTACAAATGAGCAGTTCTTC.